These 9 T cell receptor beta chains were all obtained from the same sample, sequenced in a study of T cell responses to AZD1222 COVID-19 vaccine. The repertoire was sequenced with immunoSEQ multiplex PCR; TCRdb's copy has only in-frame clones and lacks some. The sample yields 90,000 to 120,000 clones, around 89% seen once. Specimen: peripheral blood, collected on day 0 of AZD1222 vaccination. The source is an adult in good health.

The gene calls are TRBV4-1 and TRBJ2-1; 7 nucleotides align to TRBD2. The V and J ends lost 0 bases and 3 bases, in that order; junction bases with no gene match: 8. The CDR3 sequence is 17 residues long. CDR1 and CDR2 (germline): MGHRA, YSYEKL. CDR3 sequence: CASSQDRSASGYNEQFF. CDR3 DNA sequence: TGCGCCAGCAGCCAAGATCGGTCGGCTAGCGGCTACAATGAGCAGTTCTTC.

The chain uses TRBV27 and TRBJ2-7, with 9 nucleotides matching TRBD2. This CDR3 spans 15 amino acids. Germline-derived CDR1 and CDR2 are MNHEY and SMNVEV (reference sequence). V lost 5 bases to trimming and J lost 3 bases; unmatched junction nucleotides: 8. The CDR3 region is CASSLRTSEVYEQYF. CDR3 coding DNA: TGTGCCAGCAGTCTTAGGACTAGCGAAGTCTACGAGCAGTACTTC.

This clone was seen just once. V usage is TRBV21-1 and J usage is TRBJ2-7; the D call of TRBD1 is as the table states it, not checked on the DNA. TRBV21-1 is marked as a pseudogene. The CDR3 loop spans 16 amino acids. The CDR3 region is CASISKVRDTSYEQYF. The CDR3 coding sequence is TGTGCCAGCATCTCAAAGGTTCGGGACACTTCTTACGAGCAGTACTTC.

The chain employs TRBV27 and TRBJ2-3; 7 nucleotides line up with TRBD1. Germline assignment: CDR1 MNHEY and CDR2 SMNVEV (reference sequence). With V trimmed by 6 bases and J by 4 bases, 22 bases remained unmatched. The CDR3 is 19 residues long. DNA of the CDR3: TGTGCCAGCAGCCACCTCTTCCTTAGACAGGGTGCCTTAGCAGATACGCAGTATTTT. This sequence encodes CASSHLFLRQGALADTQYF.

CDR3 bases: TGTGCCATCGGAATGACGGGCAGCTCTGGGGCCAACGTCCTGACTTTC. It encodes CAIGMTGSSGANVLTF. This chain uses TRBV10-3 with TRBJ2-6; D ambiguous. CDR1 is ENHRY and CDR2 is SYGVKD in the germline V gene. The CDR3 sequence is 16 residues long. V gave up 8 bases and J gave up 0 bases, with 14 bases separating them.

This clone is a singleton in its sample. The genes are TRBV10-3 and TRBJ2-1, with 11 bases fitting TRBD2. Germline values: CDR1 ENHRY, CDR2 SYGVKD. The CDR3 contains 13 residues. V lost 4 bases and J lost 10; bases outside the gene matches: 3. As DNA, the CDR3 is TGTGCCATCAGTGTTAGCGGGAGGGCCGAGCAGTTCTTC. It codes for CAISVSGRAEQFF.

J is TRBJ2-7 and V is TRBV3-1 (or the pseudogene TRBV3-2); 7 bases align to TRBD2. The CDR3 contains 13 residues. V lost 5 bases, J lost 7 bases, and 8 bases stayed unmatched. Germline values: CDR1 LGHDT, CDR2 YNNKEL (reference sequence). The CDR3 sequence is CASSSREAGEQYF. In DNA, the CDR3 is TGTGCCAGCAGCTCCCGGGAAGCGGGAGAGCAGTACTTC.

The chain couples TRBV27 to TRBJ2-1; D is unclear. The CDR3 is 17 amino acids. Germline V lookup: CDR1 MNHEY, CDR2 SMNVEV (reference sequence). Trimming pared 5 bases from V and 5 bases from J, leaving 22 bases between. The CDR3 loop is CASSVWGGYPQDNEQFF. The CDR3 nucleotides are TGTGCCAGCAGTGTCTGGGGTGGATACCCCCAAGACAATGAGCAGTTCTTC.

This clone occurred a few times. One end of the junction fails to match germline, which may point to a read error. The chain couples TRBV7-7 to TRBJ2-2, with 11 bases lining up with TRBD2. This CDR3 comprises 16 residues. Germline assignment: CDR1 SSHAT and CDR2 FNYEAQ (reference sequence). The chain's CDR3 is CASSSGTSGNTGELFF. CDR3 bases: TGTGCTAGCAGCTCAGGGACTAGCGGGAACACCGGGGAGCTGTTTTTT.